This T cell receptor beta chain comes out of a study of cytomegalovirus exposure and HLA in healthy donors. 60 Vbeta and 13 Jbeta primers were used in PCR. The method was immunoSEQ multiplex PCR; TCRdb's version includes in-frame clones alone and lacks a portion of them. The repertoire includes some 80,000 clones, around 85% of them detected once, and about an eighth sits in the top ten. This clone occurred a few times. CDR3 length: 16 amino acids. Germline values: CDR1 LNHDA, CDR2 SQIVND (reference sequence). Trimming at V came to 6 bases and at J to 1 base, leaving 6 bases not matched to a gene. The sequenced sample consisted of PBMCs. This TCR derives from a human donor in good health. The chain is built from TRBV19 and TRBJ2-6; 7 bases match TRBD2. The CDR3 sequence: CASRVGGGSGANVLTF. The DNA for the CDR3 is TGTGCCAGTAGGGTTGGGGGGGGTTCTGGGGCCAACGTCCTGACTTTC.